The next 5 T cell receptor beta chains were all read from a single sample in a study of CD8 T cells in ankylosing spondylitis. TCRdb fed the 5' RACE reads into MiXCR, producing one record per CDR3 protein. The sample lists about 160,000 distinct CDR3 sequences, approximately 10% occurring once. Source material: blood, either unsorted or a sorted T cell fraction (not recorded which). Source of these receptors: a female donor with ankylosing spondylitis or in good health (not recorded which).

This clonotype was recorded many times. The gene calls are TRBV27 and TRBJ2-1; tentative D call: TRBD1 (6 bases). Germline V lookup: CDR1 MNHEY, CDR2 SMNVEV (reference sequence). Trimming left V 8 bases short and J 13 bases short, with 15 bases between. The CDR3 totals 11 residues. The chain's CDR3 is CASGIDRSQFF. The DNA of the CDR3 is TGTGCCAGCGGCATCGACAGGAGTCAGTTCTTC.

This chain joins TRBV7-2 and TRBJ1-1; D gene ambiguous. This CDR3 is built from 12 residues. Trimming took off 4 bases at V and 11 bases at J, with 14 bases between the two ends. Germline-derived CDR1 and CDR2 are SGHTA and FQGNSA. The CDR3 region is CASSSDVWMAFF. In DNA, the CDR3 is TGTGCCAGCAGCTCGGACGTCTGGATGGCTTTCTTT.

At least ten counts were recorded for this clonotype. CDR3 nucleotides: TGTGCCAGCAGTCCGCGGACAGGGAGCAAGGAACAGCCCCAGCATTTT. Residues: CASSPRTGSKEQPQHF. This chain joins TRBV27 and TRBJ1-5; 8 bases fit TRBD1. Per germline, CDR1 MNHEY and CDR2 SMNVEV (reference sequence). Unmatched junction bases numbered 13, after V lost 5 bases and J lost 7 bases. This CDR3 has 16 residues.

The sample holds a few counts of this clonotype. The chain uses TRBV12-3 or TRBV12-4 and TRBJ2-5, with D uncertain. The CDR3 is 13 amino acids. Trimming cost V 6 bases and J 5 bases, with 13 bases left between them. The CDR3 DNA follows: TGTGCCAGCAGGCCCCCGGGCGGCGAGACCCAGTACTTC. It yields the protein CASRPPGGETQYF.

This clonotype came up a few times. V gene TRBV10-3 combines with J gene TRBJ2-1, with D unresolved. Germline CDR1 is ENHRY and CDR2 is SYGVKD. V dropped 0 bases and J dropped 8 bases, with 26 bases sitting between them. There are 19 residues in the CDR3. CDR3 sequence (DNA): TGTGCCATCAGTGAGTCGATTCGTCCCAAAAGCCCCCTTGGGGATGAGCAGTTCTTC. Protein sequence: CAISESIRPKSPLGDEQFF.